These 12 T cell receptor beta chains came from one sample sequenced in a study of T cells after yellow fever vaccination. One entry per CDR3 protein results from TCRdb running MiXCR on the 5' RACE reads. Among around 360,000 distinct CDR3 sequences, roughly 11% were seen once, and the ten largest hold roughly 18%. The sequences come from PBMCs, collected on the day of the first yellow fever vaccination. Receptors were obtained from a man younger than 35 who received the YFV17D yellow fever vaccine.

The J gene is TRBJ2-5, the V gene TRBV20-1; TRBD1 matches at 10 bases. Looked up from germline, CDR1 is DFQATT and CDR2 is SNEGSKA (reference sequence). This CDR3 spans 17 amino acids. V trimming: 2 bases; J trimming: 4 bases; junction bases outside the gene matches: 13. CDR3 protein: CSARTIRQGARSETQYF. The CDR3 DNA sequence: TGCAGTGCTAGAACAATCAGACAGGGGGCGCGATCAGAGACCCAGTACTTC.

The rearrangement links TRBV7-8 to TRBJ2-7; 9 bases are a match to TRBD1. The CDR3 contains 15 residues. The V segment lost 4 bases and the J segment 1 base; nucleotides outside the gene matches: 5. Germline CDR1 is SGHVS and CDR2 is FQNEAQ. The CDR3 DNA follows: TGTGCCAGCAGCTCCGGACAGGGGCCTTCCTACGAGCAGTACTTC. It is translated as CASSSGQGPSYEQYF.

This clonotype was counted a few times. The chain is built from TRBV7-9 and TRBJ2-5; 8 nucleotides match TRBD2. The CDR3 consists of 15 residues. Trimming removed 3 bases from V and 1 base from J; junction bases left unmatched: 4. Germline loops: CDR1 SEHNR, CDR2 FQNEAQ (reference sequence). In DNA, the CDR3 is TGTGCCAGCAGCTTGGGACTAGGGGGCCAAGAGACCCAGTACTTC. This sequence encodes CASSLGLGGQETQYF.

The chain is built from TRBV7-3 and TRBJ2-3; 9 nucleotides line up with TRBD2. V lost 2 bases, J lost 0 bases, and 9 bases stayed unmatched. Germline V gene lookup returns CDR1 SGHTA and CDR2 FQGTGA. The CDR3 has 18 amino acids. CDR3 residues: CASSLVAGDPSSTDTQYF. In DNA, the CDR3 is TGTGCCAGCAGCTTAGTAGCGGGGGACCCTTCTAGCACAGATACGCAGTATTTT.

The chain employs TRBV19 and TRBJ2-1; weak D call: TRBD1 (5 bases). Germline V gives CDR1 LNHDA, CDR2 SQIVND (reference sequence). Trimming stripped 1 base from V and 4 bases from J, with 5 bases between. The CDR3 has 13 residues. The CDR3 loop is CASSIGTYNEQFF. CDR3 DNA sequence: TGTGCCAGTAGTATAGGGACATACAATGAGCAGTTCTTC.

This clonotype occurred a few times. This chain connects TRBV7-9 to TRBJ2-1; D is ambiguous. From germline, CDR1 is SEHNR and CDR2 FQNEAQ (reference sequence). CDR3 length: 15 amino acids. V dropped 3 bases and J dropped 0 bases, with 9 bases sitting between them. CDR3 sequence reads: CASSFLDASYNEQFF. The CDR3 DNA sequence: TGTGCCAGCAGCTTCTTAGACGCCTCCTACAATGAGCAGTTCTTC.

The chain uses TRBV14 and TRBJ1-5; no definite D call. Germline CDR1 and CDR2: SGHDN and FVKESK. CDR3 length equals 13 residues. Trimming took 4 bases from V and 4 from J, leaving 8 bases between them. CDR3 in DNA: TGTGCCAGCAGCCGGAATAAAAATCAGCCCCAGCATTTT. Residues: CASSRNKNQPQHF.

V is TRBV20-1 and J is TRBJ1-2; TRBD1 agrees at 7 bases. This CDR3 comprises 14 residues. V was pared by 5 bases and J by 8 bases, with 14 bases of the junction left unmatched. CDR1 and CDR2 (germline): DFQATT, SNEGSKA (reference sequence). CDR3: CSAPPREGAWGYTF. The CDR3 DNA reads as TGCAGTGCTCCCCCCCGGGAGGGGGCATGGGGCTACACCTTC.

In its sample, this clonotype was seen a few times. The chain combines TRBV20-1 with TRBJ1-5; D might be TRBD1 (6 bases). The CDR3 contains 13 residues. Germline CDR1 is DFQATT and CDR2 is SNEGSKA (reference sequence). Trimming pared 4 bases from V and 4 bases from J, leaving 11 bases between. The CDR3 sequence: CSAIGGTNQPQHF. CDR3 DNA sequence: TGCAGTGCTATCGGGGGGACAAATCAGCCCCAGCATTTT.

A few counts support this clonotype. CDR3 bases: TGTGCCAGCACCCTGGTCGCAGAACTCAATCAGCCCCAGCATTTT. Protein: CASTLVAELNQPQHF. The chain combines TRBV12-3 or TRBV12-4 with TRBJ1-5; D gene unclear. Trimming removed 7 bases at V and 3 bases at J, with 16 bases between. The CDR3 length is 15 residues.

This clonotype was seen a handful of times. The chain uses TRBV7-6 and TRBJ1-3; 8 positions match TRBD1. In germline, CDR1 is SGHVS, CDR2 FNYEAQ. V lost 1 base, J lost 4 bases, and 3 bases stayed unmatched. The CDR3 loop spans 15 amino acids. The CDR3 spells CASSLGQGSGNTIYF. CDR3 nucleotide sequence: TGTGCCAGCAGCTTAGGACAGGGGTCCGGAAACACCATATATTTT.

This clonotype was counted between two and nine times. CDR3 in amino acids: CASSQVPTEAFF. The CDR3 nucleotides are TGTGCCAGCAGCCAAGTCCCCACTGAAGCTTTCTTT. The V and J genes are TRBV14 and TRBJ1-1; D is undetermined. CDR3 length equals 12 residues. CDR1 and CDR2 from the germline V gene are SGHDN and FVKESK. V lost 1 base and J lost 4, with 4 bases in between.